What follows are 16 T cell receptor beta chains derived from one specimen sequenced in a study of CD8 T cells in Susac syndrome. RNA, at about 0.45 to 1 ug, was reverse transcribed with random hexamers. Each CDR3 protein is one row after TCRdb ran MiXCR on the immunoSEQ multiplex PCR reads. The sample records about 190,000 distinct CDR3 sequences, approximately 94% being singletons. Sequencing was carried out using CD4+ T cells from PBMCs. These receptors all stem from a human donor with Susac syndrome.

V is TRBV10-3 and J is TRBJ2-3; TRBD1 or TRBD2 may be the D gene (5 bases each). Germline loops: CDR1 ENHRY, CDR2 SYGVKD. The CDR3 is 14 amino acids. Trimming cost V 10 bases and J 3 bases, with 17 bases left between them. CDR3 sequence (DNA): TGTGCCACCCAGGACACCGGGAATACAGATACGCAGTATTTT. Amino acid sequence: CATQDTGNTDTQYF.

The table lists this clonotype with a count of one. V usage is TRBV29-1 and J usage is TRBJ1-2, with D perhaps matching TRBD1 (5 bases). CDR3 size: 14 residues. The ends were cut back, 6 bases at V and 0 bases at J, with 14 bases in the middle. Germline V lookup: CDR1 SQVTM, CDR2 ANQGSEA. The CDR3 coding sequence is TGCAGCGTAGCCGGGACGACAACTAACTATGGCTACACCTTC. Translated, it gives CSVAGTTTNYGYTF.

This rearrangement joins TRBV6-2 or TRBV6-3 to TRBJ2-1; D unclear. V lost 7 bases, J lost 0 bases, and 10 bases lay in between. Germline V gene sequence: CDR1 MNHEY, CDR2 SVGEGT. The CDR3 sequence is 14 residues long. In DNA form, the CDR3 reads TGTGCCAGCACTGAACCCCCCTCCTACAATGAGCAGTTCTTC. It yields the protein CASTEPPSYNEQFF.

The chain uses TRBV5-6 and TRBJ1-2; D gene ambiguous. Germline V gene data show CDR1 as SGHDT and CDR2 as YYEEEE. CDR3 size: 14 residues. V was shortened by 1 base and J by 3 bases, with 10 bases between the two germline ends. CDR3 nucleotides: TGTGCCAGCAGCTTGCGCGGGGTCGACTATGGCTACACCTTC. Its protein product is CASSLRGVDYGYTF.

This rearrangement joins TRBV3-1 to TRBJ2-7, with a tentative D call TRBD1 (6 bases). Germline CDR1 LGHDT, CDR2 YNNKEL (reference sequence). This CDR3 is 15 amino acids long. V was pared by 4 bases and J by 3 bases, with 16 bases between. The CDR3 is CASSPDRAPIYEQYF. The CDR3 coding sequence is TGTGCCAGCAGCCCGGACAGAGCCCCAATCTACGAGCAGTACTTC.

The chain uses TRBV19 and TRBJ1-2; D remains ambiguous. CDR3 length: 14 residues. CDR1 and CDR2 from the germline V gene are LNHDA and SQIVND (reference sequence). The V and J ends lost 4 bases and 2 bases respectively, with 11 bases between them. The CDR3 is CASSTRPENYGYTF. The CDR3 nucleotides are TGTGCCAGTAGTACTCGGCCAGAGAACTATGGCTACACCTTC.

V is TRBV29-1 and J is TRBJ2-7; TRBD1 matches 9 bases. Germline CDR1 is SQVTM and CDR2 is ANQGSEA. This CDR3 has 12 residues. V shed 6 bases, J shed 7 bases, and the junction held 7 bases outside the gene matches. CDR3 sequence: CSVLQGAGEQYF. In DNA, the CDR3 is TGCAGCGTGCTACAGGGGGCGGGGGAGCAGTACTTC.

The chain has TRBV30 and TRBJ2-7, with 8 bases aligning to TRBD1. Germline V gene lookup returns CDR1 GTSNPN and CDR2 SVGIG (reference sequence). The V and J ends lost 3 bases and 4 bases, in that order; junction bases with no gene match: 5. This CDR3 contains 13 residues. CDR3 sequence: CAWRAGGLYEQYF. DNA for the CDR3: TGTGCCTGGAGGGCAGGGGGCTTATACGAGCAGTACTTC.

The rearrangement joins TRBV6-6 to TRBJ1-1; D is ambiguous. This CDR3 has 14 amino acids. Germline CDR1 reads MNHNY; CDR2 reads SVGAGI (reference sequence). V lost 4 bases and J 3 bases, leaving 12 bases between the germline ends. The CDR3 region is CASSFAGLDTEAFF. CDR3 in DNA: TGTGCCAGCAGTTTCGCCGGCTTGGACACTGAAGCTTTCTTT.

The chain combines TRBV30 with TRBJ1-3, with D unclear. There are 13 residues in the CDR3. Trimming removed 4 bases at V and 0 bases at J, with 7 bases between. In germline, CDR1 is GTSNPN, CDR2 SVGIG (reference sequence). DNA for the CDR3: TGTGCCTGGATACCGAGCTCTGGAAACACCATATATTTT. Protein product: CAWIPSSGNTIYF.

This chain uses TRBV6-2 or TRBV6-3 with TRBJ2-7; 8 bases are a match to TRBD1. CDR3 length: 14 amino acids. The germline V gene has CDR1 MNHEY and CDR2 SVGEGT. V lost 5 bases and J lost 2; bases outside the gene matches: 5. CDR3 region: CASSGQGVPYEQYF. CDR3 bases: TGTGCCAGCAGTGGACAGGGTGTCCCCTACGAGCAGTACTTC.

The chain couples TRBV3-1 to TRBJ1-1; D perhaps matches TRBD1 (6 bases). The CDR3 consists of 14 residues. CDR1 LGHDT and CDR2 YNNKEL come from the germline V gene (reference sequence). Trimming cost V 3 bases and J 6 bases, with 14 bases left between them. The CDR3 here is CASSQGGALAEAFF. DNA of the CDR3: TGTGCCAGCAGCCAGGGGGGGGCTTTGGCTGAAGCTTTCTTT.

The chain recombines TRBV5-1 with TRBJ2-3; 9 nucleotides match TRBD1. The V and J ends lost 4 bases and 4 bases, in that order; junction bases with no gene match: 4. The CDR3 is made up of 14 amino acids. Per germline, CDR1 SGHRS and CDR2 YFSETQ. DNA of the CDR3: TGCGCCAGCAGCACAGGGGGCGGAGCAGATACGCAGTATTTT. Its translation is CASSTGGGADTQYF.

The rearrangement links TRBV25-1 to TRBJ2-7; a possible D gene is TRBD1 (6 bases). Germline CDR1 MGHDK, CDR2 SYGVNS. V lost 4 bases to trimming and J lost 5 bases, with 12 bases between them. This CDR3 spans 13 amino acids. The CDR3 DNA reads TGTGCCAGCAGTGGCGGGCCAGGGGACGAGCAGTACTTC. Translation: CASSGGPGDEQYF.

The chain has TRBV15 and TRBJ2-5; D assignment may be TRBD1 or TRBD2 (5 bases each). With 3 bases removed from V and 1 base from J, the gap between germline ends came to 12 bases. The CDR3 has 15 amino acids. CDR1 and CDR2 (germline): LNHNV, YYDKDF (reference sequence). CDR3 DNA sequence: TGTGCCACCAGCAGCTACGGGACCGTCCAAGAGACCCAGTACTTC. As protein: CATSSYGTVQETQYF.

J is TRBJ2-7 and V is TRBV15; 7 bases match TRBD1. CDR1 and CDR2 from the germline V gene are LNHNV and YYDKDF (reference sequence). This CDR3 has 15 residues. J gave up 0 bases and V 5 bases, and 7 bases lay outside the gene matches. The CDR3 region is CATSGHRGSSYEQYF. The CDR3 nucleotides are TGTGCCACCAGCGGGCACAGGGGAAGCTCCTACGAGCAGTACTTC.